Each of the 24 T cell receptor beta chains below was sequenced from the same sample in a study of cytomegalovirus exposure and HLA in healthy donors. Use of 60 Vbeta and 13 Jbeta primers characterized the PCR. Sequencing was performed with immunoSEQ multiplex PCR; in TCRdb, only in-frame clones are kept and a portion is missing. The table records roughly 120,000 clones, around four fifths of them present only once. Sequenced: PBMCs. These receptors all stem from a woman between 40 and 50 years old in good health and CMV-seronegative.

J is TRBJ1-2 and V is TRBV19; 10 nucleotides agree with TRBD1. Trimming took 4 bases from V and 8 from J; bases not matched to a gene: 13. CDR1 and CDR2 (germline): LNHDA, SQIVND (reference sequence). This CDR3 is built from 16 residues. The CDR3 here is CASSTITGTGDDGYTF. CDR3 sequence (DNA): TGTGCCAGTAGTACAATCACCGGGACAGGGGACGACGGCTACACCTTC.

CDR3 DNA: TGTGCCAAGAGCGATATCAGGAGGGGTCACGAGGCGGGACAGGGGGGCAATCAGCCCCAGCATTTT. Translation: CAKSDIRRGHEAGQGGNQPQHF. This chain uses TRBV9 with TRBJ1-5; 11 bases are a match to TRBD1. V was pared by 9 bases and J by 2 bases, with 28 bases of the junction left unmatched. CDR1 is SGDLS and CDR2 is YYNGEE in the germline V gene. The CDR3 sequence is 22 residues long.

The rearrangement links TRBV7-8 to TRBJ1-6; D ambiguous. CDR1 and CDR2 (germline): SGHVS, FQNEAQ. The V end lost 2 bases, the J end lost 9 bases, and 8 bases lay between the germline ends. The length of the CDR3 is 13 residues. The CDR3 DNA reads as TGTGCCAGCAGCTTAATTAGTGGTTCACCCCTCCACTTT. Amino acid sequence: CASSLISGSPLHF.

The CDR3 DNA sequence: TGTGCCAGCAGTTTACGGGGGGGCCGGGAGACCCAGTACTTC. The encoded protein is CASSLRGGRETQYF. The chain combines TRBV6-5 with TRBJ2-5; the match to TRBD2 covers 8 bases. Germline CDR1 is MNHEY and CDR2 is SVGAGI. This CDR3 region has 14 residues. The V and J ends lost 4 bases and 5 bases, in that order; junction bases with no gene match: 6.

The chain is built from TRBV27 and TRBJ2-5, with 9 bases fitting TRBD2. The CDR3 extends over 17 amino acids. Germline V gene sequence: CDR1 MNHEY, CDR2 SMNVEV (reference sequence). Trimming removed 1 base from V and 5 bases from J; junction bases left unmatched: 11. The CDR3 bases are TGTGCCAGCAGTTTATTGGGGACTAGCTCCATGCGGGAGACCCAGTACTTC. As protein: CASSLLGTSSMRETQYF.

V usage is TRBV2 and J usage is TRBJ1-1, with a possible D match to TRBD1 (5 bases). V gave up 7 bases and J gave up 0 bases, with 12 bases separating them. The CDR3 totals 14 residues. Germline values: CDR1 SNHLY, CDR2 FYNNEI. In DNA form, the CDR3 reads TGTGCCAGCAAAGAGACAGCCATGAACACTGAAGCTTTCTTT. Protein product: CASKETAMNTEAFF.

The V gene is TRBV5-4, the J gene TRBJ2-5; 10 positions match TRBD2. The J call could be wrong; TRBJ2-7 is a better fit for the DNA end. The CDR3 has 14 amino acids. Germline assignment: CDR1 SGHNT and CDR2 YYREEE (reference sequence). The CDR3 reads CASSPSGSSYEQYF. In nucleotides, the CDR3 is TGTGCCAGCAGCCCTAGCGGGAGCTCCTACGAGCAGTACTTC.

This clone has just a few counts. CDR3 loop: CASSVQGAQETQYF. CDR3 nucleotides: TGTGCCAGCAGCGTACAGGGGGCCCAGGAGACCCAGTACTTC. This sequence joins TRBV11-3 and TRBJ2-5; TRBD1 aligns across 9 bases. Germline-derived CDR1 and CDR2 are SGHNT and YENEEA. This CDR3 comprises 14 residues. The V gene end was trimmed by 5 bases and the J gene end by 5 bases; junction bases not matched to a gene: 6.

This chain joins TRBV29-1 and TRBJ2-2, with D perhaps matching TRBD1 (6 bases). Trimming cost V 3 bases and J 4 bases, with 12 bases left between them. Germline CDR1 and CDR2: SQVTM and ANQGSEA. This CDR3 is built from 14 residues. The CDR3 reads CSVEAGEGTGELFF. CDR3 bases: TGCAGCGTTGAGGCAGGGGAAGGCACCGGGGAGCTGTTTTTT.

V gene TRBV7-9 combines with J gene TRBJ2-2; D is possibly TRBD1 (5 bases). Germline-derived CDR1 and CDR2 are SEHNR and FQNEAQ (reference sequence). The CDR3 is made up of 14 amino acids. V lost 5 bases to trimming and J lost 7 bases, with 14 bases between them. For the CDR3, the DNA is TGTGCCAGCAGCGACCGTTTAAGGGGCGGGGAGCTGTTTTTT. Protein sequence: CASSDRLRGGELFF. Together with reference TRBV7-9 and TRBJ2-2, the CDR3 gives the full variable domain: DTGVSQNPRHKITKRGQNVTFRCDPISEHNRLYWYRQTLGQGPEFLTYFQNEAQLEKSRLLSDRFSAERPKGSFSTLEIQRTEQGDSAMYLCASSDRLRGGELFFGEGSRLTVL.

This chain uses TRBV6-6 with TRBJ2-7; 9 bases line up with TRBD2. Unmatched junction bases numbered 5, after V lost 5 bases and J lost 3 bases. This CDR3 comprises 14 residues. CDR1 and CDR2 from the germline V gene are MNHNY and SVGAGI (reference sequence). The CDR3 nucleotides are TGTGCCAGCAGTAATAGCGGGAGTGGCTACGAGCAGTACTTC. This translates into CASSNSGSGYEQYF.

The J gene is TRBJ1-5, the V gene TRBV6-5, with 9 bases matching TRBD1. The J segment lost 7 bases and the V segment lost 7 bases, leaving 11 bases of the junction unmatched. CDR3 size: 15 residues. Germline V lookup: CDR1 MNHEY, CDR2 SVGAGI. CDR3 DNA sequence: TGTGCCAGCAACCCGGGGACAGGGATAAGCCAGCCCCAGCATTTT. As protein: CASNPGTGISQPQHF.

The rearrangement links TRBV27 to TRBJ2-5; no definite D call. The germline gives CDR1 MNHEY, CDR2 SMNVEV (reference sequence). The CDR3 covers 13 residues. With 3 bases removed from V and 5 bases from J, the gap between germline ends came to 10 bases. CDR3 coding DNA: TGTGCCAGCAGTTTTTGGCCCGGGGAGACCCAGTACTTC. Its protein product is CASSFWPGETQYF.

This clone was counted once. The CDR3 DNA follows: TGTGCCAGCAGTCCCCTAGCCACAGATACGCAGTATTTT. It yields the protein CASSPLATDTQYF. The gene calls are TRBV27 and TRBJ2-3; the D gene is possibly TRBD2 (5 bases). The ends were cut back, 5 bases at V and 2 bases at J, with 8 bases in the middle. Looked up from germline, CDR1 is MNHEY and CDR2 is SMNVEV (reference sequence). This CDR3 region has 13 residues.

CDR3: CASSLAGVPLGEKLFF. The CDR3 nucleotides are TGTGCCAGCAGCCTTGCCGGGGTCCCATTGGGAGAAAAACTGTTTTTT. The gene calls are TRBV14 and TRBJ1-4; D gene unclear. V gave up 4 bases and J gave up 8 bases, with 20 bases separating them. The CDR3 consists of 16 residues. Germline V CDR1 and CDR2: SGHDN, FVKESK.

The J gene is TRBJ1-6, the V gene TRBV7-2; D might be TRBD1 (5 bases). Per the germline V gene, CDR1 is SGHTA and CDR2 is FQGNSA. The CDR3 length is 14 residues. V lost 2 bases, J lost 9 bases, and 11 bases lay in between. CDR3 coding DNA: TGTGCCAGCAGCTTAAGCAGGGCAAGTTCACCCCTCCACTTT. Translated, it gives CASSLSRASSPLHF.

The CDR3 loop is CASRGQGFTEAFF. CDR3 bases: TGTGCCAGCAGGGGACAGGGGTTCACTGAAGCTTTCTTT. This chain links TRBV6-1 with TRBJ1-1, with TRBD1 identical over 10 bases. Per the germline V gene, CDR1 is MNHNS and CDR2 is SASEGT. The CDR3 covers 13 residues. With 6 bases clipped from V and 4 bases from J, the junction kept 2 bases outside the gene matches.

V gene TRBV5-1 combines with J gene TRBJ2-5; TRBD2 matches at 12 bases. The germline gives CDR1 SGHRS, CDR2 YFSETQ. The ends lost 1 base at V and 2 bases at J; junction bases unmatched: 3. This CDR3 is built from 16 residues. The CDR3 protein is CASSLTSGGPQETQYF. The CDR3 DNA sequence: TGCGCCAGCAGCTTGACTAGCGGGGGGCCGCAAGAGACCCAGTACTTC.

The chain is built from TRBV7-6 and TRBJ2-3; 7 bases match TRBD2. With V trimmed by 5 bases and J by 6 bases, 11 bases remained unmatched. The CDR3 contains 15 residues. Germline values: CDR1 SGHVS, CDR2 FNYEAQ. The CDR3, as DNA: TGTGCCAGCAGCCCCCGACTAGCCGGGGGGGATACGCAGTATTTT. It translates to CASSPRLAGGDTQYF.

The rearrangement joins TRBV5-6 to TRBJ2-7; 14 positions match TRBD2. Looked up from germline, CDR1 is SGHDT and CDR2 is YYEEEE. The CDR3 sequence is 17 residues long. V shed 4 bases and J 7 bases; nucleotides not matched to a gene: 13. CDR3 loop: CASSPGLAGDYGQEQYF. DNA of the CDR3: TGTGCCAGCAGCCCGGGACTAGCGGGGGATTACGGTCAGGAGCAGTACTTC. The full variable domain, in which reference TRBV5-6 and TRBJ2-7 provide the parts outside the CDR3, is DAGVTQSPTHLIKTRGQQVTLRCSPKSGHDTVSWYQQALGQGPQFIFQYYEEEERQRGNFPDRFSGHQFPNYSSELNVNALLLGDSALYLCASSPGLAGDYGQEQYFGPGTRLTVT.

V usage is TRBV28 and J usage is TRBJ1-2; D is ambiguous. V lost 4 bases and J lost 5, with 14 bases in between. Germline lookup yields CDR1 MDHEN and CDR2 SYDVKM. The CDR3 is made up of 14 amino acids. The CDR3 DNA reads TGTGCCAGCAGTTGGCCCCTCTCTTCTTATGGCTACACCTTC. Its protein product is CASSWPLSSYGYTF.

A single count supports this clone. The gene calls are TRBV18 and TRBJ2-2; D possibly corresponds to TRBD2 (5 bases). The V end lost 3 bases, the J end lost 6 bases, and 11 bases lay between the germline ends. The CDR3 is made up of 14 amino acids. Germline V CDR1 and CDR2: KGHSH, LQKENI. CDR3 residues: CASSPRPGSGELFF. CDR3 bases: TGTGCCAGCTCACCCCGCCCGGGGTCCGGGGAGCTGTTTTTT.

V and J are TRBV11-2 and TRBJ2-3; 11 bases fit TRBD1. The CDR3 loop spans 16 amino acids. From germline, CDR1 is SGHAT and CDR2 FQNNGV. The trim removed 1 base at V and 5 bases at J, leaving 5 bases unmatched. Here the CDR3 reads CASSLAGQGARDTQYF. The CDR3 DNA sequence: TGTGCCAGCAGCTTAGCCGGACAGGGGGCCAGAGATACGCAGTATTTT.

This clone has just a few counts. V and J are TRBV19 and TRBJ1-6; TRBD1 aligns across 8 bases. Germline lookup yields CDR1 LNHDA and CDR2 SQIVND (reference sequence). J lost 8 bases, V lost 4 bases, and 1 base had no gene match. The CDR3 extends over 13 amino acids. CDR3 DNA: TGTGCCAGTAGTAGACAGGGGTATTCACCCCTCCACTTT. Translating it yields CASSRQGYSPLHF.